The clone carrying this T cell receptor beta chain came up many times. Its cognate antigen is unknown. This sample was taken from a study of metastatic and nonmetastatic thyroid tumors. As for the study in general: Patients with malignant and benign thyroid disease provided blood and tumor or nodule tissue, whose repertoires were compared.

CDR1 and CDR2 from the germline V gene are SGHAT and FQNNGV. The CDR3 has 13 amino acids. Trimming stripped 5 bases from V and 9 bases from J, with 13 bases between. Study processing details: CDR3 was compared across clinicopathological groups, and the resulting differences were used to build a distant-metastasis classifier for papillary thyroid cancer. TCRdb reassembled clones from the PCR reads with MiXCR. The V and J calls and clone size are TCRdb's, not the authors'. The sample has roughly 48,000 clones; approximately 19% are singletons. Patients had received no treatment of any kind before thyroid surgery. The study, taken as a whole, reports: According to reports, the diversity of TCR beta was significantly higher in malignant thyroid tumors than in benign nodules, and this held in both blood and tumor samples.

J is TRBJ2-2 and V is TRBV11-2, with D uncertain. The receptor was derived from a female donor with papillary thyroid cancer or a benign thyroid nodule (not recorded which). Some clones in this sample may be carry-over from other donors' samples. Sequenced: blood. The CDR3 DNA reads as TGTGCCAGCAGCCCAAGACAAGGGCGGGAGCTGTTTTTT. This gives the protein CASSPRQGRELFF.